These 21 T cell receptor beta chains originate from one sample sequenced in a study of neoadjuvant anti-PD-1 for oral cavity cancer. Clones were sequenced by immunoSEQ multiplex PCR, and TCRdb holds only the in-frame ones, with some missing. The table records some 31,000 clones, 70% to 80% of them present only once. Time point here: after neoadjuvant nivolumab, at surgical resection. Sequences were derived from PBMCs, sampled after nivolumab (anti-PD-1) treatment. The receptors shown here come from a person between 40 and 85 years old with oral cavity squamous cell carcinoma.

The chain carries TRBV19 and TRBJ2-3; 7 bases map to TRBD1. Germline CDR1 reads LNHDA; CDR2 reads SQIVND (reference sequence). CDR3 length: 15 amino acids. V lost 7 bases to trimming and J lost 4 bases; unmatched junction nucleotides: 11. The CDR3 DNA reads TGTGCCAGTATCCCCGAAAAGGGGGCCGCAGATACGCAGTATTTT. Translation gives CASIPEKGAADTQYF.

J is TRBJ1-5 and V is TRBV4-3, with D perhaps TRBD1 (5 bases). The CDR3 is 13 amino acids. Trimming pared 1 base from V and 5 bases from J, leaving 6 bases between. CDR1 is LGHNA and CDR2 is YSLEER in the germline V gene. CDR3: CASSQGGDQPQHF. In DNA form, the CDR3 reads TGCGCCAGCAGCCAAGGGGGGGATCAGCCCCAGCATTTT.

V usage is TRBV6-4 and J usage is TRBJ2-1; D is possibly TRBD1 or TRBD2 (7 bases each). The CDR3 is made up of 13 amino acids. Germline CDR1 is MRHNA and CDR2 is SNTAGT. Between the trimmed V and J ends, which lost 2 bases and 11 bases, there was a span of 13 bases. This CDR3 reads CASSDQRDSQQFF. The CDR3 DNA reads as TGTGCCAGCAGTGACCAGCGGGACAGCCAGCAGTTCTTC.

This rearrangement joins TRBV6-5 to TRBJ2-5; TRBD1 matches 7 bases. Germline-derived CDR1 and CDR2 are MNHEY and SVGAGI. This CDR3 contains 14 residues. J lost 3 bases, V lost 0 bases, and 1 base had no gene match. DNA for the CDR3: TGTGCCAGCAGTTACTCGGGGACAGAAGAGACCCAGTACTTC. Amino acid sequence: CASSYSGTEETQYF.

The chain uses TRBV19 and TRBJ1-5; 9 bases align to TRBD1. V was clipped by 0 bases and J by 5 bases; unmatched bases: 8. Germline CDR1 reads LNHDA; CDR2 reads SQIVND (reference sequence). This CDR3 has 17 amino acids. CDR3 amino acids: CASSIDSRDRADQPQHF. CDR3 sequence (DNA): TGTGCCAGTAGTATAGATAGTCGGGACAGGGCGGATCAGCCCCAGCATTTT.

The chain links TRBV15 to TRBJ1-2; D unresolved. The germline gives CDR1 LNHNV, CDR2 YYDKDF (reference sequence). Trimming shortened V by 5 bases and J by 2 bases, and 18 bases separated the two germline ends. The CDR3 sequence is 16 residues long. DNA for the CDR3: TGTGCCACCAGCCCCACTCGAGGGCAATGGAACTATGGCTACACCTTC. Translating gives CATSPTRGQWNYGYTF.

The chain links TRBV6-1 to TRBJ1-2; 7 positions match TRBD1. Germline V CDR1 and CDR2: MNHNS, SASEGT. The junction had 3 bases not matched to a gene; V was cut back by 6 bases and J by 2 bases. There are 13 residues in the CDR3. This CDR3 reads CASRGDSNYGYTF. The CDR3 DNA sequence: TGTGCCAGCAGGGGGGACAGCAACTATGGCTACACCTTC.

The chain employs TRBV19 and TRBJ2-5; TRBD1 matches at 7 bases. Germline CDR1 LNHDA, CDR2 SQIVND (reference sequence). The CDR3 totals 15 residues. Germline trimming cut 2 bases from V and 1 base from J; bases unmatched to any gene: 4. CDR3 in amino acids: CASSIKDRLQETQYF. The CDR3 DNA reads TGTGCCAGTAGTATAAAGGACAGGCTCCAAGAGACCCAGTACTTC.

A single count supports this clone. The chain uses TRBV5-8 and TRBJ1-3; no definite D call. Germline V CDR1 and CDR2: SGHTS, YDEGEE. V lost 3 bases and J lost 7, with 8 bases in between. The CDR3 covers 12 residues. CDR3 nucleotide sequence: TGTGCCAGCAGCTCTAGTAGGAACACCATATATTTT. Amino acids: CASSSSRNTIYF.

This chain connects TRBV27 to TRBJ2-5; D remains unclear. Germline assignment: CDR1 MNHEY and CDR2 SMNVEV (reference sequence). The CDR3 contains 14 residues. The ends were cut back, 3 bases at V and 1 base at J, with 9 bases in the middle. CDR3 in amino acids: CASSFSGSQETQYF. The CDR3 DNA reads as TGTGCCAGCAGTTTCTCCGGCAGCCAAGAGACCCAGTACTTC.

In its sample, this clone was seen a few times. This CDR3 is CASRITPEGAFF. In nucleotides, the CDR3 is TGTGCCAGCAGAATAACCCCGGAGGGAGCTTTCTTT. The rearrangement links TRBV6-4 to TRBJ1-1; no clear D. Trimming removed 6 bases at V and 10 bases at J, with 15 bases between. CDR3 length: 12 amino acids. Germline assignment: CDR1 MRHNA and CDR2 SNTAGT.

The rearrangement links TRBV5-5 to TRBJ1-4; 7 nucleotides line up with TRBD1. CDR1 is SGHKS, CDR2 YYEKEE, per germline (reference sequence). The CDR3 is 16 amino acids. V lost 0 bases and J lost 7; bases outside the gene matches: 9. CDR3 amino acids: CASSLALATGVEKLFF. In DNA, the CDR3 is TGTGCCAGCAGCTTGGCCTTGGCCACAGGGGTTGAAAAACTGTTTTTT.

The V gene is TRBV9, the J gene TRBJ1-2, with D perhaps TRBD1 (6 bases). CDR3 length: 13 amino acids. V shed 4 bases and J shed 8 bases, with 15 bases lying between them. The germline V gene has CDR1 SGDLS and CDR2 YYNGEE. The DNA for the CDR3 is TGTGCCAGCAGCCCCCACGGGGGGCTCGGCTACACCTTC. Amino acid sequence: CASSPHGGLGYTF.

The rearrangement uses TRBV28 and TRBJ1-6; D call uncertain. Trimming left V 8 bases short and J 5 bases short, with 7 bases between. Germline lookup yields CDR1 MDHEN and CDR2 SYDVKM. The CDR3 runs to 12 residues. For the CDR3, the DNA is TGTGCCAGCGGCCTAGATAATTCACCCCTCCACTTT. Its translation is CASGLDNSPLHF.

The chain combines TRBV7-9 with TRBJ2-3; a weak D match, TRBD2 (6 bases). Germline V lookup: CDR1 SEHNR, CDR2 FQNEAQ (reference sequence). The CDR3 sequence is 15 residues long. The V end was cut by 1 base, the J end by 0 bases, with 8 bases between. CDR3: CASSLVRGSTDTQYF. CDR3 coding DNA: TGTGCCAGCAGCTTAGTCCGGGGGAGCACAGATACGCAGTATTTT.

This rearrangement joins TRBV14 to TRBJ1-1; D might be TRBD1 (5 bases). There are 13 residues in the CDR3. Germline V lookup: CDR1 SGHDN, CDR2 FVKESK. Trimming cost V 4 bases and J 1 base, with 7 bases left between them. The CDR3 DNA follows: TGTGCCAGCAGCCGGGACCAGAACACTGAAGCTTTCTTT. Its protein is CASSRDQNTEAFF.

The chain recombines TRBV9 with TRBJ2-5; TRBD2 matches at 8 bases. V gave up 1 base and J gave up 7 bases; unmatched junction bases: 6. The CDR3 extends over 14 amino acids. Per the germline V gene, CDR1 is SGDLS and CDR2 is YYNGEE. CDR3 in DNA: TGTGCCAGCAGCGTACGGGGGGGCTGGGGGACCCAGTACTTC. This sequence encodes CASSVRGGWGTQYF.

This clone has more than one count but fewer than ten. The chain couples TRBV4-1 to TRBJ1-6; D is uncertain. Between the trimmed V and J ends, which lost 2 bases and 2 bases, there was a span of 13 bases. The CDR3 has 17 residues. Germline V gene lookup returns CDR1 MGHRA and CDR2 YSYEKL. DNA of the CDR3: TGCGCCAGCAGCCAATTACCGTCTGGCACCTATAATTCACCCCTCCACTTT. It specifies CASSQLPSGTYNSPLHF.

The chain uses TRBV30 and TRBJ1-4; D is undetermined. This CDR3 is built from 15 residues. Germline CDR1 GTSNPN, CDR2 SVGIG (reference sequence). V dropped 1 base and J dropped 2 bases, with 11 bases sitting between them. The CDR3: CAWSGVTLTNEKLFF. The CDR3 DNA follows: TGTGCCTGGAGTGGCGTGACGCTGACTAATGAAAAACTGTTTTTT.

This chain joins TRBV2 and TRBJ2-3; D is uncertain. Germline V CDR1 and CDR2: SNHLY, FYNNEI. The CDR3 sequence is 16 residues long. With 3 bases removed from V and 3 bases from J, the gap between germline ends came to 16 bases. The CDR3 DNA is TGTGCCAGCAGTGACCCGGACCGAGAGTTTACAGATACGCAGTATTTT. Residues: CASSDPDREFTDTQYF.

V and J are TRBV9 and TRBJ2-3; no clear D gene. The CDR3 is 11 residues long. Germline V gene data show CDR1 as SGDLS and CDR2 as YYNGEE. Trimming took 3 bases from V and 4 from J, leaving 3 bases between them. In nucleotides, the CDR3 is TGTGCCAGCAGCGGGTCAGATACGCAGTATTTT. Translating gives CASSGSDTQYF.